Listed below are T cell receptor beta chains from one sample, sequenced in a study of blood T cell repertoires in COVID-19. The table came from immunoSEQ multiplex PCR; TCRdb's copy has only in-frame clones and leaves some out. Of about 160,000 clones listed, roughly 90% are singletons. The sequenced material came from PBMCs or T cells enriched from blood (not recorded which). The receptor set was obtained from a woman aged 50 to 60 who had recovered from COVID-19. Both conserved end residues are part of each CDR3. D genes are given only for firm matches. Rows may omit the clone size; those that give it use once, few, many or a size class.

J gene,clone size,D gene,V gene,CDR3 protein,CDR3 DNA
TRBJ1-2,few,TRBD1,TRBV2,CARQGWEKGYTF,TGTGCCCGACAGGGGTGGGAGAAAGGCTACACCTTC
TRBJ1-1,-,TRBD1,TRBV7-2,CASSLVRVRGRTEAFF,TGTGCCAGCAGCTTAGTCAGAGTAAGGGGGCGGACTGAAGCTTTCTTT
TRBJ2-3,-,TRBD1,TRBV19,CASRLFSTGSDTQYF,TGTGCCAGTAGACTATTTTCGACAGGGTCAGATACGCAGTATTTT
TRBJ1-1,-,-,TRBV27,CASSSRQATEAFF,TGTGCCAGCAGTTCCCGACAGGCCACTGAAGCTTTCTTT
TRBJ1-1,-,-,TRBV21-1,CASSLPVAGTSDPEAFF,TGTGCCAGCAGCCTCCCCGTGGCCGGGACATCCGATCCTGAAGCTTTCTTT
TRBJ2-1,-,TRBD1,TRBV19,CASSIYRGSAYNEQFF,TGTGCCAGTAGTATATACAGGGGGTCCGCCTACAATGAGCAGTTCTTC
TRBJ2-5,-,TRBD2,TRBV11-2,CASSSTTLTGTSDKETQYF,TGTGCCAGCAGCTCAACCACCCTTACCGGGACTAGCGACAAAGAGACCCAGTACTTC
TRBJ2-1,-,TRBD2,TRBV15,CATSRDGGDEQFF,TGTGCCACCAGCAGAGATGGGGGGGATGAGCAGTTCTTC
TRBJ2-7,-,TRBD1,TRBV27,CASSLGTGVAYEQYF,TGTGCCAGCAGTTTAGGGACAGGGGTCGCCTACGAGCAGTACTTC
TRBJ2-7,-,TRBD2,TRBV2,CASGGGNTFYEQYF,TGTGCCAGCGGCGGGGGGAATACTTTCTACGAGCAGTACTTC
TRBJ1-1,-,-,TRBV14,CASSPAQATEAFF,TGTGCCAGCAGCCCCGCGCAGGCCACTGAAGCTTTCTTT
TRBJ2-7,-,-,TRBV4-3,CASSQEARDSYEQYF,TGCGCCAGCAGCCAAGAGGCCAGGGACTCCTACGAGCAGTACTTC
TRBJ2-5,-,-,TRBV9,CASSVGGGAHQETQYF,TGTGCCAGCAGCGTAGGAGGAGGGGCCCATCAAGAGACCCAGTACTTC
TRBJ2-7,-,-,TRBV14,CASSQGRRTPDSEQYF,TGTGCCAGCAGCCAAGGCCGGAGGACGCCCGATAGCGAGCAGTACTTC
TRBJ1-1,-,-,TRBV6-2/TRBV6-3,CASSYSPPSKNTEAFF,TGTGCCAGCAGTTACTCCCCCCCTAGCAAGAACACTGAAGCTTTCTTT
TRBJ2-1,-,TRBD1,TRBV18,CASSLATGGYNEQFF,TGTGCCAGCTCACTGGCGACAGGGGGCTACAATGAGCAGTTCTTC
TRBJ2-7,-,TRBD1,TRBV7-2,CASSTQGFEYEQYF,TGTGCCAGCAGCACACAGGGGTTCGAGTACGAGCAGTACTTC
TRBJ2-7,-,TRBD1,TRBV4-3,CASSPADRASYEQYF,TGCGCCAGCAGCCCTGCGGACAGGGCCTCCTACGAGCAGTACTTC
TRBJ1-2,-,TRBD1,TRBV18,CASSDREDGYTF,TGTGCCAGCTCCGACAGGGAGGATGGCTACACCTTC
TRBJ2-7,-,-,TRBV10-3,CAISNTGFEQYF,TGTGCCATCAGCAACACAGGATTCGAGCAGTACTTC
TRBJ1-2,once,-,TRBV7-2,CASSFDKLGFYGYTF,TGTGCCAGCAGCTTCGATAAGCTCGGGTTCTATGGCTACACCTTC
TRBJ1-2,-,-,TRBV12-3/TRBV12-4,CASSPTANYGYTF,TGTGCCAGCAGCCCGACAGCAAACTATGGCTACACCTTC
TRBJ2-3,-,TRBD2,TRBV3-1/TRBV3-2,CASSQEQAGGRADTQYF,TGTGCCAGCAGCCAAGAACAAGCGGGGGGGCGGGCAGATACGCAGTATTTT
TRBJ2-1,-,-,TRBV5-1,CASSLEASDYNEQFF,TGCGCCAGCAGCTTGGAGGCTAGCGACTACAATGAGCAGTTCTTC
TRBJ1-1,-,TRBD1,TRBV29-1,CSVNTGGASTEAFF,TGCAGCGTTAATACAGGGGGCGCGAGCACTGAAGCTTTCTTT
TRBJ1-1,-,-,TRBV4-3,CASSQDRGYTEAFF,TGCGCCAGCAGCCAAGATCGCGGATACACTGAAGCTTTCTTT
TRBJ2-7,-,TRBD1,TRBV6-5,CASSQPGTGEHEQYF,TGTGCCAGCAGCCAGCCCGGGACAGGGGAGCACGAGCAGTACTTC
TRBJ2-1,-,-,TRBV5-4,CASSSTYNEQFF,TGTGCCAGCAGCTCCACCTACAATGAGCAGTTCTTC